The TCR beta chain described here comes from a study of cytomegalovirus exposure and HLA in healthy donors. The germline CDR1 and CDR2 sequences are SEHNR and FQNEAQ (reference sequence). There are 14 residues in the CDR3. Trimming took 1 base from V and 6 from J; bases not matched to a gene: 4. The PCR made use of 60 Vbeta and 13 Jbeta primers. Clones were sequenced by immunoSEQ multiplex PCR, and TCRdb holds only the in-frame ones, with some missing. Here the sample spans 100,000 or so clones, approximately 85% being singletons. The receptor was derived from a man aged 25 to 40 in good health and CMV-seronegative. The sample was PBMCs. The chain recombines TRBV7-9 with TRBJ2-7, with TRBD1 identical over 9 bases. This chain's CDR3 is CASSLGTGVAEQYF. The CDR3 DNA reads TGTGCCAGCAGCTTAGGGACAGGGGTCGCCGAGCAGTACTTC. Full variable domain (remainder filled in from reference TRBV7-9 and TRBJ2-7): DTGVSQNPRHKITKRGQNVTFRCDPISEHNRLYWYRQTLGQGPEFLTYFQNEAQLEKSRLLSDRFSAERPKGSFSTLEIQRTEQGDSAMYLCASSLGTGVAEQYFGPGTRLTVT.